One T cell receptor (beta chain) is described in this entry. TCRdb's copy holds only in-frame clones and misses some; the assay was immunoSEQ multiplex PCR. The profile shows approximately 54,000 clones, around 90% of them singletons. These data belong to a study of OX40 agonist ivuxolimab in advanced cancers. Autoimmune disease history or systemic immunosuppression led to patients being barred. V shed 3 bases and J shed 0 bases, with 10 bases lying between them. The CDR3 is 15 residues long. Germline V CDR1 and CDR2: LNHDA, SQIVND (reference sequence). V and J are TRBV19 and TRBJ2-3; no definite D call. The origin of this receptor is an adult with an advanced solid tumor such as melanoma, head and neck, liver or kidney cancer. The sequenced sample was CD4+ or CD8+ T cells sorted from blood, obtained in a trial of the OX40 agonist ivuxolimab. This CDR3 is CASSIGGFSTDTQYF. CDR3 bases: TGTGCCAGTAGTATCGGCGGTTTTAGCACAGATACGCAGTATTTT.